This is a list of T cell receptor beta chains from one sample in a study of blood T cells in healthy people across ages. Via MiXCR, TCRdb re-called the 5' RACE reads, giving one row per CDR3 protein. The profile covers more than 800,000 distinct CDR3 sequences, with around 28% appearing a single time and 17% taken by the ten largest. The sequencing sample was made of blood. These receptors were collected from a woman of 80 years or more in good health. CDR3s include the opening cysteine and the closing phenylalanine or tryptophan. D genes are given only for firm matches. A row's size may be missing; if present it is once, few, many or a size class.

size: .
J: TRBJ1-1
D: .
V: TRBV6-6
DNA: TGTGCCAGCAGGGGACCTACGGGTGAAGCTTTCTTT
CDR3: CASRGPTGEAFF

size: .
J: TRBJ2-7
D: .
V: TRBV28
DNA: TGTGCCAGCAGTTTAAGACCGATGGCAGAAAGCTCCTACGAGCAGTACTTC
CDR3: CASSLRPMAESSYEQYF

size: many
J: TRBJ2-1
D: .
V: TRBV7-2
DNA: TGTGCCAGCAGCTTAGATCCGGGATTGACGGGTGAGCAGTTCTTC
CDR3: CASSLDPGLTGEQFF

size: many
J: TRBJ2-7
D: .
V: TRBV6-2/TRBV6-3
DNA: TGTGCCAGCAGCTTAGCCCTGGGGGAGCAGTACTTC
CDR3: CASSLALGEQYF

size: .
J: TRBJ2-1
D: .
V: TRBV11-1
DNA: TGTGCCAGCAGCTCCACAGGTTGGGGCATCGATGAGCAGTTCTTC
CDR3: CASSSTGWGIDEQFF

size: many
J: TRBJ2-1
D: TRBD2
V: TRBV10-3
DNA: TGTGCCATCAGCTATAGCGGGGGGCCAAACAATGAGCAGTTCTTC
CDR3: CAISYSGGPNNEQFF

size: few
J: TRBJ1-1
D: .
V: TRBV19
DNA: TGTGCCAGTAGTCCCCCAGGCAGCGCTGAAGCTTTCTTT
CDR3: CASSPPGSAEAFF

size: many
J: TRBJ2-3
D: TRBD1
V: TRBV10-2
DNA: TGCGCCAGCAGTGAGTGGTCAGGGGGCAGAGGCACAGATACGCAGTATTTT
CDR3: CASSEWSGGRGTDTQYF

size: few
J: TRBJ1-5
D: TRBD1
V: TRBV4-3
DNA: TGCGCCAGCAGCCTAGACAGGGTAAGCCAGCCCCAGCATTTT
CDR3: CASSLDRVSQPQHF

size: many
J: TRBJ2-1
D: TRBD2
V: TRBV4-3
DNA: TGCGCCAGCAGCCAAGTGGGACTAGCAAAACGCAATGAGCAGTTCTTC
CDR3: CASSQVGLAKRNEQFF

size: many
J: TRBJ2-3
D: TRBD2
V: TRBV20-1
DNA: TGCAGTGCTAGAGAGACTAGCCTTAGCACAGATACGCAGTATTTT
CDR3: CSARETSLSTDTQYF

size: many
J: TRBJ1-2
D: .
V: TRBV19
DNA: TGTGCCAGTAGTACTGGGACGGGCATCTATGGCTACACCTTC
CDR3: CASSTGTGIYGYTF

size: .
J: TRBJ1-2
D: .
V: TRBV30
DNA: TGTGCCTGGAGTGGGAGGACATATGGCTACACCTTC
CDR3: CAWSGRTYGYTF

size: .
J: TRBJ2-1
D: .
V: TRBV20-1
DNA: TGCAGTGCGAGGGTCCCATGGACCAACAATGAGCAGTTCTTC
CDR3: CSARVPWTNNEQFF

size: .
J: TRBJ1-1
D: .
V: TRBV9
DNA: TGTGCCAGCAGCGCGACCTCGAACACTGAAGCTTTCTTT
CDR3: CASSATSNTEAFF

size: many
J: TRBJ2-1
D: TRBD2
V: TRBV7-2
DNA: TGTGCCAGCAGACGAAAACTAGCGGGGGGTAGGGATGAGCAGTTCTTC
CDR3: CASRRKLAGGRDEQFF

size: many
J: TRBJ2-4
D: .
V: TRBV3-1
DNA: TGTGCCAGCAGCCCCACAGGGCGAAACATTCAGTACTTC
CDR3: CASSPTGRNIQYF

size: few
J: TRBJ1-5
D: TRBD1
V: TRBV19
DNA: TGTGCCAGTAGTTTCCGGGGGGACAGGGGTGGACAGCCCCAGCATTTT
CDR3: CASSFRGDRGGQPQHF

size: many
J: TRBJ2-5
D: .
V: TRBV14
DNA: TGTGCCAGCAGCCCGGCCAAGATCCCGTACCAAGAGACCCAGTACTTC
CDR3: CASSPAKIPYQETQYF

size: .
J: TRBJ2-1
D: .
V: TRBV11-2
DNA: TGTGCCAGCAGCTTAGATCGGGTAGGGTTCAATGAGCAGTTCTTC
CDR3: CASSLDRVGFNEQFF

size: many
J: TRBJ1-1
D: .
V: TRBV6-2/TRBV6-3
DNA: TGTGCCAGCAGTGCGCCTAGATTGAACACTGAAGCTTTCTTT
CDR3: CASSAPRLNTEAFF

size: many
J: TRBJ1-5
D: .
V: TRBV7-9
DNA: TGTGCCAGCAGCGGCGGACAGCTAAATCAGCCCCAGCATTTT
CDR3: CASSGGQLNQPQHF

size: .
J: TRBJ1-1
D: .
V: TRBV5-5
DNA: TGTGCCAGCAGCCTCGGACAGTACGGTGAGACCACTGAAGCTTTCTTT
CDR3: CASSLGQYGETTEAFF

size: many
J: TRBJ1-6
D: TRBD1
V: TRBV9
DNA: TGTGCCAGCGGACCCCAGGGGGAAGGATCACCCCTCCACTTT
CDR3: CASGPQGEGSPLHF

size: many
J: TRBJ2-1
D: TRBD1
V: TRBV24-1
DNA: TGTGCCACCAGTGACCACTCATGGACAGGGTCCGATCCTAATGAGCAGTTCTTC
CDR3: CATSDHSWTGSDPNEQFF

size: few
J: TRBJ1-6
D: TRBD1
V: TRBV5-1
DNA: TGCGCCAGCACCAAGACAGGGCCCAATTCACCCCTCCACTTT
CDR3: CASTKTGPNSPLHF

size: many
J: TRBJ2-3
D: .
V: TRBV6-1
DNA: TGTGCCAGCAGTGAAAAGACTAGTAGATCAAGAGATACGCAGTATTTT
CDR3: CASSEKTSRSRDTQYF

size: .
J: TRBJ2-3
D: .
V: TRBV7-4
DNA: TGTGCCAGCAGCATTAAGGGTTATACGCAGTATTTT
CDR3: CASSIKGYTQYF

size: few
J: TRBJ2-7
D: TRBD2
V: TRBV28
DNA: TGTGCCAGCAACGGGGGGGCCGATTACAATGAGCAGTACTTC
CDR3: CASNGGADYNEQYF